Listed below are T cell receptor beta chains from one sample, sequenced in a study of blood T cell repertoires in COVID-19. Some clones are missing from TCRdb's copy, which holds only in-frame ones; the method was immunoSEQ multiplex PCR. The sample shows about 350,000 clones, roughly 90% of them seen only once. The sample comprised PBMCs or T cells enriched from blood (not recorded which). The origin of the receptors is a woman between 25 and 40 years old who had been exposed to COVID-19. Both conserved end residues are part of each CDR3. D genes are given only for firm matches. Clone sizes are given selectively: once, few, many, or a class where the clone is expanded.

v_gene: TRBV6-5; j_gene: TRBJ1-1; d_gene: .; abundance: .; CDR3aa: CASSYSTGMNTEAFF; CDR3nt: TGTGCCAGCAGTTACTCTACAGGGATGAACACTGAAGCTTTCTTT
v_gene: TRBV18; j_gene: TRBJ2-3; d_gene: TRBD2; abundance: .; CDR3aa: CASSPRTSGGFDSDTQYF; CDR3nt: TGTGCCAGCTCACCCCGTACTAGCGGGGGGTTTGATTCAGATACGCAGTATTTT
v_gene: TRBV19; j_gene: TRBJ2-7; d_gene: TRBD1; abundance: .; CDR3aa: CASSITPRQGAMYEQYF; CDR3nt: TGTGCCAGTAGTATTACCCCCCGACAGGGGGCTATGTACGAGCAGTACTTC
v_gene: TRBV9; j_gene: TRBJ2-1; d_gene: .; abundance: once; CDR3aa: CASSVVGSESDNEQFF; CDR3nt: TGTGCCAGCAGCGTAGTCGGGAGCGAGTCCGACAATGAGCAGTTCTTC
v_gene: TRBV2; j_gene: TRBJ1-6; d_gene: .; abundance: .; CDR3aa: CASTTDRGHSPLHF; CDR3nt: TGTGCCAGCACCACGGACCGAGGGCATTCACCCCTCCACTTT
v_gene: TRBV28; j_gene: TRBJ2-4; d_gene: TRBD1; abundance: .; CDR3aa: CASSRGDRGFINIQYF; CDR3nt: TGTGCCAGCAGTAGAGGGGACAGGGGGTTCATAAACATTCAGTACTTC
v_gene: TRBV7-8; j_gene: TRBJ1-4; d_gene: TRBD1; abundance: .; CDR3aa: CASSFLGPGTGSSNEKLFF; CDR3nt: TGTGCCAGCAGCTTCCTCGGACCCGGGACAGGGTCGTCTAATGAAAAACTGTTTTTT
v_gene: TRBV7-9; j_gene: TRBJ1-2; d_gene: .; abundance: .; CDR3aa: CASTTQGQSNYGYTF; CDR3nt: TGTGCCAGCACCACGCAGGGGCAGAGCAACTATGGCTACACCTTC
v_gene: TRBV5-1; j_gene: TRBJ2-4; d_gene: TRBD2; abundance: .; CDR3aa: CASSLEGGIAKNIQYF; CDR3nt: TGCGCCAGCAGCTTGGAGGGAGGGATTGCCAAAAACATTCAGTACTTC
v_gene: TRBV5-1; j_gene: TRBJ1-1; d_gene: .; abundance: .; CDR3aa: CASSLRQGSFEAFF; CDR3nt: TGCGCCAGCAGCTTGCGGCAGGGGTCCTTCGAAGCTTTCTTT
v_gene: TRBV7-8; j_gene: TRBJ2-7; d_gene: .; abundance: .; CDR3aa: CASSHGGRTYEQYF; CDR3nt: TGTGCCAGCAGCCACGGGGGGCGAACCTACGAGCAGTACTTC
v_gene: TRBV5-1; j_gene: TRBJ2-7; d_gene: TRBD2; abundance: once; CDR3aa: CASSLDGTSSDEQYF; CDR3nt: TGCGCCAGCAGCTTGGATGGGACTAGTAGCGACGAGCAGTACTTC
v_gene: TRBV7-3; j_gene: TRBJ2-1; d_gene: TRBD2; abundance: .; CDR3aa: CASSSPGGGVLFF; CDR3nt: TGTGCCAGCAGCTCGCCCGGGGGGGGAGTACTGTTCTTC
v_gene: TRBV25-1; j_gene: TRBJ1-4; d_gene: TRBD1; abundance: .; CDR3aa: CASSPPGTVLTVKLFF; CDR3nt: TGTGCCAGCAGTCCACCCGGGACAGTCCTAACCGTGAAACTGTTTTTT
v_gene: TRBV5-1; j_gene: TRBJ1-4; d_gene: TRBD1; abundance: .; CDR3aa: CASSPVDRARGLFF; CDR3nt: TGCGCCAGCAGCCCGGTGGACAGGGCCCGAGGACTGTTTTTT
v_gene: TRBV30; j_gene: TRBJ1-2; d_gene: TRBD1; abundance: .; CDR3aa: CAWSPLTGDYGYTF; CDR3nt: TGTGCCTGGAGTCCTCTGACAGGGGACTATGGCTACACCTTC
v_gene: TRBV5-1; j_gene: TRBJ2-3; d_gene: TRBD2; abundance: .; CDR3aa: CASSFQSGSGTDTQYF; CDR3nt: TGCGCCAGCAGCTTTCAAAGCGGGAGCGGCACAGATACGCAGTATTTT
v_gene: TRBV27; j_gene: TRBJ2-7; d_gene: TRBD1; abundance: once; CDR3aa: CASLGQNSYEQYF; CDR3nt: TGTGCCAGCTTGGGACAGAACTCCTACGAGCAGTACTTC
v_gene: TRBV24-1; j_gene: TRBJ2-5; d_gene: TRBD2; abundance: .; CDR3aa: CATTSSGEGPETQYF; CDR3nt: TGTGCCACCACGTCGTCGGGGGAGGGCCCGGAGACCCAGTACTTC
v_gene: TRBV28; j_gene: TRBJ1-2; d_gene: TRBD1; abundance: few; CDR3aa: CASSGRDRYGYTF; CDR3nt: TGTGCCAGCAGTGGCCGGGACAGGTATGGCTACACCTTC
v_gene: TRBV29-1; j_gene: TRBJ2-2; d_gene: TRBD2; abundance: .; CDR3aa: CSVVGGTSGRLGGELFF; CDR3nt: TGCAGCGTTGTAGGGGGGACTAGCGGGAGGCTTGGCGGGGAGCTGTTTTTT
v_gene: TRBV7-8; j_gene: TRBJ2-1; d_gene: TRBD2; abundance: few; CDR3aa: CASSLGTSGSYNEQFF; CDR3nt: TGTGCCAGCAGCTTAGGGACTAGCGGCTCCTACAATGAGCAGTTCTTC
v_gene: TRBV6-5; j_gene: TRBJ2-7; d_gene: TRBD1; abundance: .; CDR3aa: CASSLGQDNYEQYF; CDR3nt: TGTGCCAGCAGTTTGGGACAGGATAATTACGAGCAGTACTTC
v_gene: TRBV20-1; j_gene: TRBJ1-1; d_gene: .; abundance: .; CDR3aa: CSGGDTEAFF; CDR3nt: TGCAGTGGTGGAGACACTGAAGCTTTCTTT
v_gene: TRBV9; j_gene: TRBJ1-5; d_gene: TRBD1; abundance: .; CDR3aa: CASSEGTGGNQPQHF; CDR3nt: TGTGCCAGCAGCGAAGGGACAGGAGGTAATCAGCCCCAGCATTTT
v_gene: TRBV3-1/TRBV3-2; j_gene: TRBJ1-5; d_gene: .; abundance: .; CDR3aa: CASSSRSAAQPQHF; CDR3nt: TGTGCCAGCTCCTCAAGGTCGGCGGCTCAGCCCCAGCATTTT
v_gene: TRBV6-5; j_gene: TRBJ2-5; d_gene: TRBD1; abundance: few; CDR3aa: CASTPRGPQETQYF; CDR3nt: TGTGCCTCCACACCCAGGGGGCCACAAGAGACCCAGTACTTC
v_gene: TRBV6-5; j_gene: TRBJ1-6; d_gene: .; abundance: .; CDR3aa: CASSLGPSPLHF; CDR3nt: TGTGCCAGCAGTCTTGGCCCTTCACCCCTCCACTTT
v_gene: TRBV23-1; j_gene: TRBJ2-6; d_gene: .; abundance: .; CDR3aa: CASVPRDSGPTGANVLTF; CDR3nt: TGCGCCAGCGTCCCGCGGGACTCAGGACCCACTGGGGCCAACGTCCTGACTTTC
v_gene: TRBV28; j_gene: TRBJ1-2; d_gene: .; abundance: .; CDR3aa: CASGLSLGGDYGYTF; CDR3nt: TGTGCCAGCGGACTTTCCCTCGGGGGTGACTATGGCTACACCTTC
v_gene: TRBV6-6; j_gene: TRBJ2-7; d_gene: TRBD1; abundance: .; CDR3aa: CASSRGQTYEQYF; CDR3nt: TGTGCCAGCAGTCGGGGACAGACCTACGAGCAGTACTTC
v_gene: TRBV14; j_gene: TRBJ2-7; d_gene: .; abundance: few; CDR3aa: CASSQGFSHNYEQYF; CDR3nt: TGTGCCAGCAGCCAAGGGTTTTCACACAACTACGAGCAGTACTTC
v_gene: TRBV25-1; j_gene: TRBJ2-3; d_gene: TRBD2; abundance: .; CDR3aa: CASTTSGRTDTQYF; CDR3nt: TGTGCCAGCACAACTAGCGGGAGGACAGATACGCAGTATTTT
v_gene: TRBV2; j_gene: TRBJ1-6; d_gene: .; abundance: .; CDR3aa: CASSEFWSGAGNSPLHF; CDR3nt: TGTGCCAGCAGTGAATTTTGGTCTGGGGCTGGGAATTCACCCCTCCACTTT
v_gene: TRBV28; j_gene: TRBJ2-7; d_gene: .; abundance: once; CDR3aa: CASSFGGSSYEQYF; CDR3nt: TGTGCCAGCAGTTTTGGGGGGAGCTCCTACGAGCAGTACTTC
v_gene: TRBV29-1; j_gene: TRBJ2-6; d_gene: TRBD1; abundance: .; CDR3aa: CSVELGGDRALPGANVLTF; CDR3nt: TGCAGCGTTGAATTGGGTGGGGACAGGGCTCTCCCTGGGGCCAACGTCCTGACTTTC
v_gene: TRBV14; j_gene: TRBJ2-1; d_gene: TRBD2; abundance: once; CDR3aa: CASSSGTSRYNEQFF; CDR3nt: TGTGCCAGCAGCTCCGGGACTAGTCGGTACAATGAGCAGTTCTTC
v_gene: TRBV7-2; j_gene: TRBJ1-1; d_gene: TRBD1; abundance: .; CDR3aa: CASSPGQGDTEAFF; CDR3nt: TGTGCCAGCAGCCCGGGACAGGGGGACACTGAAGCTTTCTTT
v_gene: TRBV19; j_gene: TRBJ1-1; d_gene: TRBD1; abundance: .; CDR3aa: CASSIMGTANTEAFF; CDR3nt: TGTGCCAGTAGTATTATGGGGACAGCGAACACTGAAGCTTTCTTT
v_gene: TRBV29-1; j_gene: TRBJ1-2; d_gene: .; abundance: .; CDR3aa: CSVWLDYGYTF; CDR3nt: TGCAGCGTCTGGCTGGACTATGGCTACACCTTC
v_gene: TRBV10-1; j_gene: TRBJ2-7; d_gene: .; abundance: .; CDR3aa: CASAAVGFDEQYF; CDR3nt: TGCGCCAGCGCGGCGGTAGGATTCGACGAGCAGTACTTC
v_gene: TRBV7-4; j_gene: TRBJ2-7; d_gene: TRBD2; abundance: .; CDR3aa: CASSPRGTSGREQYF; CDR3nt: TGTGCCAGCAGTCCTCGAGGGACTAGTGGTCGCGAGCAGTACTTC
v_gene: TRBV27; j_gene: TRBJ2-7; d_gene: .; abundance: .; CDR3aa: CASRGTTEEQYF; CDR3nt: TGTGCCAGCAGGGGTACTACCGAGGAGCAGTACTTC
v_gene: TRBV9; j_gene: TRBJ1-6; d_gene: .; abundance: .; CDR3aa: CASSVGGQGWTLHF; CDR3nt: TGTGCCAGCAGCGTAGGGGGCCAGGGTTGGACCCTCCACTTT
v_gene: TRBV7-3; j_gene: TRBJ2-2; d_gene: TRBD2; abundance: .; CDR3aa: CASSPIPVAGGPSTGELFF; CDR3nt: TGTGCCAGCAGCCCCATCCCCGTAGCGGGAGGGCCGAGCACCGGGGAGCTGTTTTTT
v_gene: TRBV28; j_gene: TRBJ1-3; d_gene: .; abundance: .; CDR3aa: CASSFPRISGNTIYF; CDR3nt: TGTGCCAGCAGTTTCCCGAGGATTTCTGGAAACACCATATATTTT